Each of the 14 T cell receptor beta chains below was sequenced from the same sample in a study of blood T cells in healthy people across ages. PCR was performed a second time for roughly 7 to 11 cycles using a sample-barcoded 5' primer and a J-beta primer mix. One entry per CDR3 protein results from TCRdb running MiXCR on the 5' RACE reads. The sample shows roughly 1,000,000 distinct CDR3 sequences, 20% to 25% of them seen only once. The data also belong to a second study, concerning T cells of mothers and their children.

Specimen: blood. The source is a girl aged 2 to 10 in good health.

Only a few counts were recorded for this clonotype. This sequence joins TRBV20-1 and TRBJ1-1; D not certain. The CDR3 is 10 amino acids. Deletions cut 6 bases from V and 8 bases from J, with 10 bases between. CDR1 DFQATT and CDR2 SNEGSKA come from the germline V gene (reference sequence). Written as DNA, the CDR3 is TGCAGTGCCGCGGAAAGGGAAGCTTTCTTT. It yields the protein CSAAEREAFF.

The rearrangement links TRBV20-1 to TRBJ1-1; D perhaps matches TRBD1 (6 bases). The CDR3 runs to 16 residues. V gave up 1 base and J gave up 1 base, with 16 bases separating them. Per germline, CDR1 DFQATT and CDR2 SNEGSKA (reference sequence). CDR3 sequence: CSARGWRGGENTEAFF. CDR3 DNA sequence: TGCAGTGCTAGAGGATGGAGAGGGGGGGAGAACACTGAAGCTTTCTTT.

The chain uses TRBV6-6 and TRBJ2-5; 10 bases line up with TRBD1. The junction had 10 bases not matched to a gene; V was cut back by 4 bases and J by 11 bases. The CDR3 consists of 14 residues. CDR1 and CDR2 (germline): MNHNY, SVGAGI (reference sequence). The CDR3 region is CASSLAGTGDRQYF. The CDR3 DNA follows: TGTGCCAGCAGTTTAGCCGGGACAGGGGATCGGCAGTACTTC.

This clonotype has a handful of counts. The J gene is TRBJ2-5, the V gene TRBV20-1; unclear D gene. V lost 2 bases and J 3 bases, leaving 13 bases between the germline ends. The CDR3 runs to 14 residues. CDR1 and CDR2 from the germline V gene are DFQATT and SNEGSKA (reference sequence). The CDR3 nucleotides read TGCAGTGCTAGACCCCGTAGTGCCAAAGAGACCCAGTACTTC. Amino acid sequence: CSARPRSAKETQYF.

The rearrangement links TRBV2 to TRBJ2-5; 7 positions agree with TRBD2. The CDR3 covers 15 residues. Losses at the gene ends were 7 bases for V and 5 bases for J; bases not matched to a gene: 13. Germline CDR1 reads SNHLY; CDR2 reads FYNNEI. The CDR3 DNA sequence: TGTGCCAGCAATACAGCGGGATCGGTCAGGGAGACCCAGTACTTC. The encoded protein is CASNTAGSVRETQYF.

This clonotype has more than one count but fewer than ten. V gene TRBV5-1 combines with J gene TRBJ2-1; 8 bases fit TRBD2. Gene TRBJ2-7 matches the end of the DNA better, so the J call may be wrong. CDR1 and CDR2 (germline): SGHRS, YFSETQ. The CDR3 sequence is 14 residues long. The CDR3 DNA follows: TGCGCCAGCAGCCTGACAGTTGGGACTAGCGAGCAGTACTTC. Amino acids: CASSLTVGTSEQYF.

V usage is TRBV4-2 and J usage is TRBJ1-3; unclear D gene. The V end was cut by 0 bases, the J end by 2 bases, with 8 bases between. Germline CDR1 reads LGHNA; CDR2 reads YNFKEQ. The CDR3 is 15 amino acids. The DNA of the CDR3 is TGTGCCAGCAGCCAAGAGGGTAGGGCTGGAAACACCATATATTTT. Translation gives CASSQEGRAGNTIYF.

This rearrangement joins TRBV28 to TRBJ1-4; no definite D call. The CDR3 totals 12 residues. Germline V gene sequence: CDR1 MDHEN, CDR2 SYDVKM. V lost 4 bases, J lost 5 bases, and 5 bases lay in between. The CDR3 DNA is TGTGCCAGCAGTTCGTTAAATGAAAAACTGTTTTTT. Translated, it gives CASSSLNEKLFF.

This clonotype was seen only a few times. The V call is TRBV20-1, the J call TRBJ2-5; no reliable D call. V dropped 3 bases and J dropped 0 bases, with 5 bases sitting between them. Per germline, CDR1 DFQATT and CDR2 SNEGSKA (reference sequence). The CDR3 spans 12 residues. The CDR3 DNA reads as TGCAGTGCTAGCGAGGACCAAGAGACCCAGTACTTC. Amino acid sequence: CSASEDQETQYF.

The chain uses TRBV4-2 and TRBJ1-2, with 9 bases that match TRBD1. This CDR3 is built from 16 residues. The J segment lost 6 bases and the V segment lost 0 bases, leaving 8 bases of the junction unmatched. Germline assignment: CDR1 LGHNA and CDR2 YNFKEQ. The CDR3 spells CASSQDLSRTGDGYTF. The CDR3 bases are TGTGCCAGCAGCCAAGATTTATCCAGGACAGGGGATGGCTACACCTTC.

This clonotype has only a few counts. The J gene is TRBJ2-7, the V gene TRBV10-2; D may match TRBD1 or TRBD2 (5 bases each). There are 13 residues in the CDR3. Trimming stripped 4 bases from V and 3 bases from J, with 10 bases between. The germline CDR1 and CDR2 sequences are WSHSY and SAAADI. CDR3 sequence reads: CASSVGEYYEQYF. CDR3 DNA sequence: TGCGCCAGCAGTGTGGGGGAATACTACGAGCAGTACTTC.

At least ten counts were recorded for this clonotype. The chain has TRBV7-9 and TRBJ2-7; D unresolved. Trimming took 3 bases from V and 4 from J, leaving 7 bases between them. Germline V gene lookup returns CDR1 SEHNR and CDR2 FQNEAQ (reference sequence). The CDR3 runs 12 residues. The DNA for the CDR3 is TGTGCCAGCAGCTTTGATCGTTACGAGCAGTACTTC. Protein: CASSFDRYEQYF.

This chain connects TRBV7-9 to TRBJ2-1; 8 nucleotides agree with TRBD1. Gene TRBJ2-7 matches the end of the DNA better, so the J call may be wrong. Germline values: CDR1 SEHNR, CDR2 FQNEAQ (reference sequence). The CDR3 extends over 15 amino acids. In DNA form, the CDR3 reads TGTGCCAGCAGTGACTATGGACAGGGATCCTACGAGCAGTACTTC. This gives the protein CASSDYGQGSYEQYF.

In the case of this clonotype: Sequence at one end of the junction differs from germline and may be a read error. This chain links TRBV11-2 with TRBJ2-7; D unresolved. The CDR3 consists of 14 residues. Germline-derived CDR1 and CDR2 are SGHAT and FQNNGV. CDR3 region: CAGSLDLVIDEQYF. CDR3 coding DNA: TGTGCCGGCAGCTTAGATCTGGTGATTGATGAGCAGTACTTC.